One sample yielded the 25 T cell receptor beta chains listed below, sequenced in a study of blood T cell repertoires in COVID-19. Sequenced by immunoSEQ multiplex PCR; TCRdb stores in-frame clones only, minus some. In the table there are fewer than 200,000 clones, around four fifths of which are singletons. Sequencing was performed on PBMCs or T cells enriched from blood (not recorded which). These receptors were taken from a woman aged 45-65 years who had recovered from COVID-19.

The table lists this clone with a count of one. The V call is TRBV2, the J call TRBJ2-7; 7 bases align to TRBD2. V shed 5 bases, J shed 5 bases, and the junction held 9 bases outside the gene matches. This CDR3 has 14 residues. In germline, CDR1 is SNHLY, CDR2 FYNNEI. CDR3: CASSRGELRNEQYF. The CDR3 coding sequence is TGTGCCAGCAGTCGGGGGGAGTTGAGGAACGAGCAGTACTTC.

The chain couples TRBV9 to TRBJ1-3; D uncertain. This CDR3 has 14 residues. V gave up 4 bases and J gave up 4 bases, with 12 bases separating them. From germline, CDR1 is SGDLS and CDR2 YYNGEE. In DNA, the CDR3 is TGTGCCAGCAGCAGGACTCCTCGAGGAAACACCATATATTTT. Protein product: CASSRTPRGNTIYF.

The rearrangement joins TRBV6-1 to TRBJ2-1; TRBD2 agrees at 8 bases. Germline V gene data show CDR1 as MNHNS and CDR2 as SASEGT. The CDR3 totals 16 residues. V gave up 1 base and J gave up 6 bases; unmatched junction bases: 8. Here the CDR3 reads CASSEDGRAMGNEQFF. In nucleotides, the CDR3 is TGTGCCAGCAGTGAAGACGGGAGGGCCATGGGCAATGAGCAGTTCTTC.

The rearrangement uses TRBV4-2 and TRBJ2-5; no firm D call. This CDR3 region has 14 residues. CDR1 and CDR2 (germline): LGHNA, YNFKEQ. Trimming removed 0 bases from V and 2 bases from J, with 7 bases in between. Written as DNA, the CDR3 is TGTGCCAGCAGCCAAGAGCTAGAACAAGAGACCCAGTACTTC. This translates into CASSQELEQETQYF.

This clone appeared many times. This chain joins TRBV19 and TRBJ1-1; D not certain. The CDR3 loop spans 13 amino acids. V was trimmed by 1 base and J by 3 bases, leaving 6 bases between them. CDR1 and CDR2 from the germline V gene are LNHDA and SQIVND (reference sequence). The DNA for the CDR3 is TGTGCCAGTAGTATAGGTCGGGACACTGAAGCTTTCTTT. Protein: CASSIGRDTEAFF.

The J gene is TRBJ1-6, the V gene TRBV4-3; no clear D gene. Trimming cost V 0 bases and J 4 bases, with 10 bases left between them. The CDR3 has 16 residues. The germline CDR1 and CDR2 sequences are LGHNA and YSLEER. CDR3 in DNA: TGCGCCAGCAGCCAAGATCAGACACCTTATAATTCACCCCTCCACTTT. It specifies CASSQDQTPYNSPLHF.

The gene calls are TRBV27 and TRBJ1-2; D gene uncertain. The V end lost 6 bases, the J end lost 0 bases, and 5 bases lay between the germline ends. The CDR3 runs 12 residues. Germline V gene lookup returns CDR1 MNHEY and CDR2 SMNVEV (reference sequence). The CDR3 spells CASSGANYGYTF. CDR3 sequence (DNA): TGTGCCAGCAGCGGGGCTAACTATGGCTACACCTTC.

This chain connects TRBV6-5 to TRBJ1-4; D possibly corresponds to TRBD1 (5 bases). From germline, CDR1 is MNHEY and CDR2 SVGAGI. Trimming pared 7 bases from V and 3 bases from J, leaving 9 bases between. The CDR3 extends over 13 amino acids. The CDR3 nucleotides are TGTGCCAGCAATCGGGGGGCTAATGAAAAACTGTTTTTT. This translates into CASNRGANEKLFF.

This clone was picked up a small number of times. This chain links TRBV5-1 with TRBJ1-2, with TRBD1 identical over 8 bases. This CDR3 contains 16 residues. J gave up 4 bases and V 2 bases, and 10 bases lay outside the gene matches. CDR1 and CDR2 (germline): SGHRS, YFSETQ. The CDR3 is CASSLYPGQGGYGYTF. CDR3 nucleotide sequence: TGCGCCAGCAGCTTATACCCCGGACAGGGTGGCTATGGCTACACCTTC.

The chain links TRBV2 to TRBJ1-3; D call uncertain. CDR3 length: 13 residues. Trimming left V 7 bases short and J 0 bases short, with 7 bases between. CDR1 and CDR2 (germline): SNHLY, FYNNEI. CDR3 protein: CASKQSSGNTIYF. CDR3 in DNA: TGTGCCAGCAAACAGTCCTCTGGAAACACCATATATTTT.

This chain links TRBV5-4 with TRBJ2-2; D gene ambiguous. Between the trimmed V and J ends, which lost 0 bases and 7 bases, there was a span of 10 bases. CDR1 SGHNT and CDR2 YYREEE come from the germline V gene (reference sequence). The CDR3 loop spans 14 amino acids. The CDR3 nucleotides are TGTGCCAGCAGCTTGGTTGGTAGGAGCGGGGAGCTGTTTTTT. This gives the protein CASSLVGRSGELFF.

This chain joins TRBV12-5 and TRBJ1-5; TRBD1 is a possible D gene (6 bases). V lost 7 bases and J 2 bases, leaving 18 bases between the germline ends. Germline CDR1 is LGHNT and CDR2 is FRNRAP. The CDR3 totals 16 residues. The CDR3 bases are TGTGCTAGTGCCCGAGGGGGAACTGGGGGCAATCAGCCCCAGCATTTT. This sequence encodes CASARGGTGGNQPQHF.

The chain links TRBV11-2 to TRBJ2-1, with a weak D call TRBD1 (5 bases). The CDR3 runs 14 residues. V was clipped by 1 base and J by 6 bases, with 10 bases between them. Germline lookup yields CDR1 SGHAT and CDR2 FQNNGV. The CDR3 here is CASSLGRAPNEQFF. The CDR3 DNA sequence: TGTGCCAGCAGCTTAGGCAGGGCCCCCAATGAGCAGTTCTTC.

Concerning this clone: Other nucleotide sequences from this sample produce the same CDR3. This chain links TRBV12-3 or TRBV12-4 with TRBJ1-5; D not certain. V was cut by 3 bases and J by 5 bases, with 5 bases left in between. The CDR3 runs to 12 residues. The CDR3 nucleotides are TGTGCCAGCAGTTTTTCGGATCAGCCCCAGCATTTT. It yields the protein CASSFSDQPQHF.

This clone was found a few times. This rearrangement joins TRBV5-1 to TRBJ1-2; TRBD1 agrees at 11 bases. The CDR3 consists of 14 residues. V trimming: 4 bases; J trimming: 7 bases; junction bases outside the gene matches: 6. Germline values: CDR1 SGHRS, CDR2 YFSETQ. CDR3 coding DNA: TGCGCCAGCAGCCTGGGGACAGGGGGTAGTGGCTACACCTTC. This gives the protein CASSLGTGGSGYTF.

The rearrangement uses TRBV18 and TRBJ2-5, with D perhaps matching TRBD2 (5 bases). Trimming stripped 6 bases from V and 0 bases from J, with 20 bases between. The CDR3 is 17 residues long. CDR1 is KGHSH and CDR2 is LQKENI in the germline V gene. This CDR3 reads CASSPVVGVGNQETQYF. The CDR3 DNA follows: TGTGCCAGCTCTCCAGTTGTGGGAGTGGGGAACCAAGAGACCCAGTACTTC.

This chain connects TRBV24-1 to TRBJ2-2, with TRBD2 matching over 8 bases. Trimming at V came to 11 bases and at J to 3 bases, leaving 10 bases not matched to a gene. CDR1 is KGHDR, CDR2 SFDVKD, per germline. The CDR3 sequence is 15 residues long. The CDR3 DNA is TGTGCCAGCCCCCCGGGAGGGCCAGACACCGGGGAGCTGTTTTTT. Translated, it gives CASPPGGPDTGELFF.

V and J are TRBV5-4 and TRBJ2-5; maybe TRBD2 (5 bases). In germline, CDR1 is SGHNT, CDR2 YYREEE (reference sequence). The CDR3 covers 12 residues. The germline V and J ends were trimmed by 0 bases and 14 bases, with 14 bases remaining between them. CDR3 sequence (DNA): TGTGCCAGCAGCTTGGAGAGGCGGGTCGTCTACTTC. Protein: CASSLERRVVYF.

In DNA, the CDR3 is TGTGCCAGTAGTATACACCAGGACAGGTACACTGAAGCTTTCTTT. Protein product: CASSIHQDRYTEAFF. The chain carries TRBV19 and TRBJ1-1; 7 nucleotides agree with TRBD1. Unmatched junction bases numbered 6, after V lost 2 bases and J lost 3 bases. This CDR3 region has 15 residues. Germline loops: CDR1 LNHDA, CDR2 SQIVND (reference sequence).

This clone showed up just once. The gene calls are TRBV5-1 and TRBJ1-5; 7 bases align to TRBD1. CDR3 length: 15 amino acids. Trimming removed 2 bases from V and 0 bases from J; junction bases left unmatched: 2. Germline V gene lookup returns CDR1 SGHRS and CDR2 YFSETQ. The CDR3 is CASSLQGYSNQPQHF. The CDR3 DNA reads TGCGCCAGCAGCTTACAGGGGTATAGCAATCAGCCCCAGCATTTT.

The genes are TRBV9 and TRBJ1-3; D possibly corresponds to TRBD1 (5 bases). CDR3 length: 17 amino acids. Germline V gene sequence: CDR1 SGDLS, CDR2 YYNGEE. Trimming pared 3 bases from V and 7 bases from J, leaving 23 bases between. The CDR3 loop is CASSDTAYLVPGNTIYF. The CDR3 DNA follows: TGTGCCAGCAGCGACACAGCGTACTTAGTTCCAGGGAACACCATATATTTT.

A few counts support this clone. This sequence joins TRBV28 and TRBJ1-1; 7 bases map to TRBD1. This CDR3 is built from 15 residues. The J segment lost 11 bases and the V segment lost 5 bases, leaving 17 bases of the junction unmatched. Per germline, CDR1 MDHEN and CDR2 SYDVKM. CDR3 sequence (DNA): TGTGCCAGCAGTCGACAGGGAGCCGGCCTCGAAGGCGCTTTCTTT. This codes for CASSRQGAGLEGAFF.

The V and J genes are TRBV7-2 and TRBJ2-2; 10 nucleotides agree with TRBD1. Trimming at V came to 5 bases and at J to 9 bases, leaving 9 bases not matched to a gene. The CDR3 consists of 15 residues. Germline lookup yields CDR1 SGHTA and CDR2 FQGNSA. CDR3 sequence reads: CASSTGQGFIRELFF. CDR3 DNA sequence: TGTGCCAGCAGCACGGGACAGGGGTTTATCAGGGAGCTGTTTTTT.

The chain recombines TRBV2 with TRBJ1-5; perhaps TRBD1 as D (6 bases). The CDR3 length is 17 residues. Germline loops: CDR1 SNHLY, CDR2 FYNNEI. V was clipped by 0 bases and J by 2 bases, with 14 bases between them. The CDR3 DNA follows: TGTGCCAGCAGTGAAGCGCCAGGGGATTTCGGCAATCAGCCCCAGCATTTT. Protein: CASSEAPGDFGNQPQHF.

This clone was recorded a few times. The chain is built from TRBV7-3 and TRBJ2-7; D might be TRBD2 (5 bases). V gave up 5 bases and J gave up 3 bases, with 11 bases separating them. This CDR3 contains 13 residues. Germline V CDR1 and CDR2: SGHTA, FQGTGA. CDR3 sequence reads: CASSEGRNYEQYF. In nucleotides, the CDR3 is TGTGCCAGCAGCGAGGGCCGGAACTACGAGCAGTACTTC.